This note documents a single T cell receptor (beta chain) sequence. Within the CD8+ T cell compartment, naive cells were CD45RO-CCR7+CD27+CD95-. This sample is part of a study of CXCR3-negative and CXCR3-positive naive CD8 T cells. This CDR3 has 12 amino acids. Germline loops: CDR1 SGHVS, CDR2 FNYEAQ. The method, 5' RACE with UMI labels, was used to prepare the TRB cDNA libraries. TCRdb re-called the 5' RACE reads and gives one entry per CDR3 protein, without DNA. Its clone listing holds some 49,000 distinct CDR3 sequences. Sequencing was done on a sample of naive CXCR3- CD8+ T cells from blood. As to subset: CD45RO-CCR7+CD27+CD95- naive CD8+ T cells lacking CXCR3 (TNR3-). The rearrangement joins TRBV7-6 to TRBJ2-1; the TRBD2 assignment by TCRdb is unverifiable without DNA. This receptor was identified in a human donor in good health. Some clones in this sample may be carry-over from other donors' samples. CDR3 sequence reads: CASSLKGDEQFF. Full variable domain (missing parts from reference TRBV7-6 and TRBJ2-1): GAGVSQSPRYKVTKRGQDVALRCDPISGHVSLYWYRQALGQGPEFLTYFNYEAQQDKSGLPNDRFSAERPEGSISTLTIQRTEQRDSAMYRCASSLKGDEQFFGPGTRLTVL.